The next 19 T cell receptor beta chains were all read from a single sample in a study of B cell selection in AIRE deficiency (dated by TCRdb to between 2019 and 2020). Conventional CD4 T cells were sorted as cells that were CD4+CD127+. Libraries were constructed by the immunoSEQ multiplex PCR assay. The table comes from immuneACCESS by way of TCRdb, which keeps in-frame sequences with V and J called. Part of the clones is missing from these tables; in studies checked, under half for an unresolved V gene and the rest for unknown reasons. This sample is represented by 20,000 to 25,000 clones; around 97% of them were singletons. The ten largest clones add up to approximately 0.17% of the sample. The sequenced material came from conventional CD4+ T cells sorted from PBMCs. These receptor sequences come from a human donor with AIRE deficiency.

V is TRBV6-5 and J is TRBJ2-7; the D is unclear. The CDR3 extends over 12 amino acids. Trimming removed 6 bases from V and 3 bases from J, with 9 bases in between. Germline V gene data show CDR1 as MNHEY and CDR2 as SVGAGI. DNA for the CDR3: TGTGCCAGCAGGGATCAGAACTACGAGCAGTACTTC. Residues: CASRDQNYEQYF.

V gene TRBV4-3 combines with J gene TRBJ2-7; D is undetermined. The CDR3 has 13 amino acids. Per the germline V gene, CDR1 is LGHNA and CDR2 is YSLEER. V was trimmed by 0 bases and J by 2 bases, leaving 5 bases between them. CDR3 sequence (DNA): TGCGCCAGCAGCCAAGACATCACCTACGAGCAGTACTTC. This codes for CASSQDITYEQYF.

This sequence joins TRBV30 and TRBJ1-3; 8 nucleotides line up with TRBD1. Germline lookup yields CDR1 GTSNPN and CDR2 SVGIG (reference sequence). The CDR3 length is 21 residues. V lost 4 bases to trimming and J lost 4 bases; unmatched junction nucleotides: 27. CDR3 in amino acids: CAWTQTKYIGQGAGSGNTIYF. CDR3 in DNA: TGTGCCTGGACGCAGACAAAGTACATCGGACAGGGAGCGGGCTCGGGAAACACCATATATTTT.

The chain has TRBV4-1 and TRBJ2-7; D remains ambiguous. This CDR3 has 14 residues. CDR1 is MGHRA and CDR2 is YSYEKL in the germline V gene. Trimming stripped 3 bases from V and 5 bases from J, with 14 bases between. The CDR3: CASSQLRLGDEQYF. CDR3 nucleotide sequence: TGCGCCAGCAGCCAGCTAAGACTGGGTGACGAGCAGTACTTC.

V usage is TRBV2 and J usage is TRBJ1-5; D not resolved. Germline assignment: CDR1 SNHLY and CDR2 FYNNEI. This CDR3 contains 11 residues. The V and J ends lost 3 bases and 6 bases respectively, with 3 bases between them. This CDR3 reads CASSDGQPQHF. In nucleotides, the CDR3 is TGTGCCAGCAGTGACGGTCAGCCCCAGCATTTT.

The genes are TRBV19 and TRBJ1-5, with D possibly matching TRBD1 (5 bases). V dropped 6 bases and J dropped 1 base, with 13 bases sitting between them. The CDR3 covers 15 residues. Per the germline V gene, CDR1 is LNHDA and CDR2 is SQIVND (reference sequence). CDR3 bases: TGTGCCAGTAGCCCCGTCGAGGGGAGCAATCAGCCCCAGCATTTT. It translates to CASSPVEGSNQPQHF.

This chain joins TRBV6-6 and TRBJ2-1; D call uncertain. Per germline, CDR1 MNHNY and CDR2 SVGAGI (reference sequence). Trimming shortened V by 8 bases and J by 6 bases, and 11 bases separated the two germline ends. The CDR3 length is 12 residues. The CDR3 is CASEGGRNEQFF. The CDR3 region has the DNA TGTGCCAGCGAAGGCGGACGCAATGAGCAGTTCTTC.

The chain employs TRBV5-6 and TRBJ1-3; possibly TRBD1 for D (6 bases). V was pared by 4 bases and J by 3 bases, with 20 bases between. From germline, CDR1 is SGHDT and CDR2 YYEEEE. There are 17 residues in the CDR3. The CDR3 bases are TGTGCCAGCAGCCAGAACAGGGCCCTATTAGGTGGAAACACCATATATTTT. It encodes CASSQNRALLGGNTIYF.

V and J are TRBV30 and TRBJ1-6; maybe TRBD1 (6 bases). Deletions cut 4 bases from V and 4 bases from J, with 8 bases between. CDR1 and CDR2 from the germline V gene are GTSNPN and SVGIG (reference sequence). The CDR3 runs to 13 residues. CDR3 loop: CAWNQGYNSPLHF. CDR3 sequence (DNA): TGTGCCTGGAATCAGGGGTATAATTCACCCCTCCACTTT. The variable domain in full, completed from reference TRBV30 and TRBJ1-6, reads SQTIHQWPATLVQPVGSPLSLECTVEGTSNPNLYWYRQAAGRGLQLLFYSVGIGQISSEVPQNLSASRPQDRQFILSSKKLLLSDSGFYLCAWNQGYNSPLHFGNGTRLTVT.

J is TRBJ2-3 and V is TRBV19; no firm D call. This CDR3 has 13 amino acids. V was shortened by 7 bases and J by 4 bases, with 12 bases between the two germline ends. Looked up from germline, CDR1 is LNHDA and CDR2 is SQIVND (reference sequence). The CDR3, as DNA: TGTGCCAGTAAGCGCGCCCCGTCAGATACGCAGTATTTT. Protein product: CASKRAPSDTQYF.

The chain is built from TRBV30 and TRBJ1-2; the D is unclear. V was cut by 2 bases and J by 1 base, with 2 bases left in between. This CDR3 has 11 residues. The germline gives CDR1 GTSNPN, CDR2 SVGIG (reference sequence). The CDR3 spells CAWSHNYGYTF. The CDR3 DNA follows: TGTGCCTGGAGTCATAACTATGGCTACACCTTC.

The J gene is TRBJ2-6, the V gene TRBV28; 7 bases agree with TRBD1. V was pared by 5 bases and J by 2 bases, with 6 bases of the junction left unmatched. This CDR3 is built from 16 residues. From germline, CDR1 is MDHEN and CDR2 SYDVKM. This chain's CDR3 is CASSLPTGTGANVLTF. The CDR3 region has the DNA TGTGCCAGCAGTCTACCGACAGGGACTGGGGCCAACGTCCTGACTTTC.

This chain connects TRBV10-1 to TRBJ2-1; 9 bases map to TRBD2. CDR3 length: 14 residues. Germline trimming cut 2 bases from V and 8 bases from J; bases unmatched to any gene: 4. Germline V CDR1 and CDR2: WNHNN, SYGVQD (reference sequence). CDR3 region: CASSESTSGYEQFF. The CDR3 nucleotides read TGCGCCAGCAGTGAGAGTACTAGCGGGTATGAGCAGTTCTTC.

The rearrangement uses TRBV7-8 and TRBJ2-7, with D unclear. V was shortened by 5 bases and J by 7 bases, with 12 bases between the two germline ends. CDR3 length: 12 amino acids. Germline-derived CDR1 and CDR2 are SGHVS and FQNEAQ. The CDR3 DNA reads TGTGCCAGCAGCCCCCTTGCCTGGGAGCAGTACTTC. It codes for CASSPLAWEQYF.

Here the CDR3 DNA reads TGCGCCAGCAGCTTGGAGGGGGCGCGCGGACCCCAGCATTTT. The encoded protein is CASSLEGARGPQHF. The genes are TRBV5-1 and TRBJ1-5, with TRBD1 identical over 7 bases. Trimming removed 0 bases from V and 10 bases from J; junction bases left unmatched: 7. CDR3 length: 14 amino acids. CDR1 and CDR2 (germline): SGHRS, YFSETQ.

This sequence joins TRBV30 and TRBJ2-7; TRBD1 matches at 9 bases. Looked up from germline, CDR1 is GTSNPN and CDR2 is SVGIG (reference sequence). This CDR3 is built from 16 residues. Here the CDR3 reads CATIRKAGQGAAEQYF. The CDR3 coding sequence is TGTGCGACTATACGAAAGGCGGGACAGGGAGCTGCCGAGCAGTACTTC.

V and J are TRBV7-9 and TRBJ2-7; D not certain. Looked up from germline, CDR1 is SEHNR and CDR2 is FQNEAQ (reference sequence). Between the trimmed V and J ends, which lost 2 bases and 7 bases, there was a span of 6 bases. The CDR3 is made up of 11 amino acids. The CDR3 coding sequence is TGTGCCAGCAGCTTACTTGAGGAGCAGTACTTC. Amino acid sequence: CASSLLEEQYF.

V gene TRBV28 combines with J gene TRBJ2-7; 9 bases agree with TRBD1. J lost 0 bases, V lost 4 bases, and 7 bases had no gene match. This CDR3 has 16 amino acids. CDR1 and CDR2 from the germline V gene are MDHEN and SYDVKM. CDR3 residues: CASSSPDRGASYEQYF. CDR3 DNA sequence: TGTGCCAGCAGTTCCCCCGACAGGGGGGCCTCCTACGAGCAGTACTTC. The full variable domain, with the rest looked up from reference TRBV28 and TRBJ2-7, is DVKVTQSSRYLVKRTGEKVFLECVQDMDHENMFWYRQDPGLGLRLIYFSYDVKMKEKGDIPEGYSVSREKKERFSLILESASTNQTSMYLCASSSPDRGASYEQYFGPGTRLTVT.

The chain has TRBV11-1 and TRBJ2-7; 7 nucleotides agree with TRBD2. Germline lookup yields CDR1 SGHAT and CDR2 FQDESV (reference sequence). The CDR3 length is 13 residues. Trimming took 2 bases from V and 9 from J; bases not matched to a gene: 7. The CDR3 protein is CASSLQGPGGQYF. The DNA for the CDR3 is TGTGCCAGCAGCTTACAAGGTCCGGGGGGGCAGTACTTC.